The entry that follows covers one T cell receptor beta chain sequence. Other DNA sequences in the sample encode the same CDR3. The record originates from a study of blood T cell repertoires in COVID-19. Study overall: COVID-19 samples from acute and convalescent phases originated in the United States, Italy and Spain. PBMCs, B-cell-depleted T cells, or T cells provided the cDNA or gDNA that made up the material.

Participant ages covered about 18 to 95 years across 20 to 25 US areas. As originally analysed: Reference gene primers were amplified, and this amplification served to estimate nucleated cell counts. The method was immunoSEQ multiplex PCR; TCRdb's version includes in-frame clones alone and lacks a portion of them. V, J and clone size are those of that table, while D and trimming were read from the DNA. The table has fewer than 250,000 clones, approximately 83% seen once. The sample consisted of PBMCs or T cells enriched from blood (not recorded which). This sequence was found in a woman aged 40 to 50 with acute COVID-19.

CDR3 in amino acids: CASSQASGNTIYF. Here the CDR3 DNA reads TGTGCCAGCAGCCAAGCGTCTGGAAACACCATATATTTT. This chain connects TRBV14 to TRBJ1-3; D remains unclear. CDR3 length: 13 residues. Per the germline V gene, CDR1 is SGHDN and CDR2 is FVKESK. V dropped 1 base and J dropped 1 base, with 2 bases sitting between them.